This TCR beta chain was sequenced for a study of read filtering for tumor transcriptome and immune sequencing. Study-level information: IR-seq gave about 4 to 10.27 million TCR reads per sample; RNA-seq gave roughly 80 to 1273.

V shed 1 base and J shed 3 bases, with 12 bases lying between them. Germline V gene data show CDR1 as LGHDT and CDR2 as YNNKEL (reference sequence). The CDR3 contains 15 residues. This clonotype was observed many times. Molecular barcoded adaptors covering alpha/delta and beta/gamma chains were used on about 390 ng RNA. One entry per CDR3 protein, called by TCRdb with MiXCR from the reads. This table holds 90,000 to 95,000 distinct CDR3 sequences, approximately 21% found once. The rearrangement joins TRBV3-1 to TRBJ1-1; D is ambiguous. The origin of this receptor is a donor aged 40 or over with multiple myeloma. The sample comprised a population of CD138-negative cells sorted from bone marrow. CDR3 residues: CASSQGFIRDTEAFF. The CDR3 coding sequence is TGTGCCAGCAGCCAAGGTTTTATCCGGGACACTGAAGCTTTCTTT. The full variable domain, with the rest looked up from reference TRBV3-1 and TRBJ1-1, is DTAVSQTPKYLVTQMGNDKSIKCEQNLGHDTMYWYKQDSKKFLKIMFSYNNKELIINETVPNRFSPKSPDKAHLNLHINSLELGDSAVYFCASSQGFIRDTEAFFGQGTRLTVV.